These 6 T cell receptor beta chains were sequenced from one sample in a study of OX40 agonist ivuxolimab in advanced cancers. TCRdb keeps only in-frame clones here, not all; method: immunoSEQ multiplex PCR. Here the sample spans about 60,000 clones, about nine tenths being singletons. Here the sequenced sample was CD4+ or CD8+ T cells sorted from blood, taken in a trial of the OX40 agonist ivuxolimab. Receptor source: an adult with an advanced solid tumor such as melanoma, head and neck, liver or kidney cancer.

CDR3 region: CASSSGLDKETQYF. The CDR3 nucleotides are TGTGCCAGCAGCTCGGGACTAGATAAAGAGACCCAGTACTTC. The gene calls are TRBV11-2 and TRBJ2-5; 8 positions agree with TRBD2. Trimming removed 4 bases from V and 3 bases from J; junction bases left unmatched: 4. There are 14 residues in the CDR3. Germline CDR1 and CDR2: SGHAT and FQNNGV.

This clone came up once. The chain links TRBV6-1 to TRBJ2-1, with D uncertain. V lost 8 bases and J lost 4, with 6 bases in between. The CDR3 sequence is 11 residues long. In germline, CDR1 is MNHNS, CDR2 SASEGT. Here the CDR3 DNA reads TGTGCCAGCTGGGGATACAATGAGCAGTTCTTC. Amino acid sequence: CASWGYNEQFF.

The chain has TRBV30 and TRBJ2-1, with TRBD2 matching over 10 bases. V shed 8 bases, J shed 6 bases, and the junction held 7 bases outside the gene matches. Per the germline V gene, CDR1 is GTSNPN and CDR2 is SVGIG (reference sequence). The CDR3 is 13 amino acids. CDR3 residues: CAVVLAGVNEQFF. As DNA, the CDR3 is TGTGCCGTCGTGCTAGCGGGAGTCAATGAGCAGTTCTTC. The full variable domain, with the rest looked up from reference TRBV30 and TRBJ2-1, is SQTIHQWPATLVQPVGSPLSLECTVEGTSNPNLYWYRQAAGRGLQLLFYSVGIGQISSEVPQNLSASRPQDRQFILSSKKLLLSDSGFYLCAVVLAGVNEQFFGPGTRLTVL.

The chain is built from TRBV28 and TRBJ1-1, with D unresolved. Trimming took off 6 bases at V and 5 bases at J, with 13 bases between the two ends. The CDR3 length is 13 residues. CDR1 is MDHEN, CDR2 SYDVKM, per germline. CDR3 sequence reads: CASSPTRRTEAFF. The CDR3 DNA sequence: TGTGCCAGCAGCCCGACCAGGCGGACTGAAGCTTTCTTT. The whole variable domain, filled in from reference TRBV28 and TRBJ1-1, reads DVKVTQSSRYLVKRTGEKVFLECVQDMDHENMFWYRQDPGLGLRLIYFSYDVKMKEKGDIPEGYSVSREKKERFSLILESASTNQTSMYLCASSPTRRTEAFFGQGTRLTVV.

The gene calls are TRBV5-4 and TRBJ2-1; 8 bases match TRBD2. Germline V gene data show CDR1 as SGHNT and CDR2 as YYREEE (reference sequence). With V trimmed by 4 bases and J by 7 bases, 7 bases remained unmatched. This CDR3 has 14 residues. The CDR3 DNA reads TGTGCCAGCAGCATCAGCGGGAGTGGGAATGAGCAGTTCTTC. Amino acids: CASSISGSGNEQFF.

J is TRBJ2-1 and V is TRBV6-4; D is unclear. The CDR3 runs 17 residues. Germline V gene sequence: CDR1 MRHNA, CDR2 SNTAGT. The V and J ends lost 0 bases and 0 bases respectively, with 12 bases between them. As DNA, the CDR3 is TGTGCCAGCAGTGACTCGTGGGGAAAGAGCTCCTACAATGAGCAGTTCTTC. Translating it yields CASSDSWGKSSYNEQFF.